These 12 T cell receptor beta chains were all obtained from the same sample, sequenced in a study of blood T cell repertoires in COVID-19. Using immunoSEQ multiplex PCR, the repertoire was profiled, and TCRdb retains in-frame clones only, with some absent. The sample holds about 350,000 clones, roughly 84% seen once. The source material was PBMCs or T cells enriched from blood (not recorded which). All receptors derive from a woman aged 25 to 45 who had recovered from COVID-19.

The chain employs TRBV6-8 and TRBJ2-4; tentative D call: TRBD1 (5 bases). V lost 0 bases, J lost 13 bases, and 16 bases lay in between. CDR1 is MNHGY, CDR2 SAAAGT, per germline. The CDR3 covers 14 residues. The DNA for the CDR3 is TGTGCCAGCAGTTACTCCAGGGAACGGGTCCTGCAGTACTTC. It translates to CASSYSRERVLQYF.

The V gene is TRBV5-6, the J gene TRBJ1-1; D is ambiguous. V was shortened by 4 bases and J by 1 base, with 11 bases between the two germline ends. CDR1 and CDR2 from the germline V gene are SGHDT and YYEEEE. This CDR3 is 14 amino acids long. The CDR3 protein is CASSGLAGNTEAFF. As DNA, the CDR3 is TGTGCCAGCAGCGGTCTTGCGGGGAACACTGAAGCTTTCTTT.

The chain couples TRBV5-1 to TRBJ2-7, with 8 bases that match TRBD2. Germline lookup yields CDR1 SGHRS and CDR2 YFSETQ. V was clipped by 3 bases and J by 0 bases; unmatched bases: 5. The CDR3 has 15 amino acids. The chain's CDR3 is CASSSGGVDSYEQYF. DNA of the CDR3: TGCGCCAGCAGCTCCGGGGGGGTCGACTCCTACGAGCAGTACTTC.

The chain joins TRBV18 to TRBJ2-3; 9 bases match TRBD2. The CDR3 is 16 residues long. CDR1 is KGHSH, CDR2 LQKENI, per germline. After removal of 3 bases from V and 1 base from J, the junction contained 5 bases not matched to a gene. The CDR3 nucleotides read TGTGCCAGCTCACCTGCAGCGGGAGGACGCACAGATACGCAGTATTTT. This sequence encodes CASSPAAGGRTDTQYF.

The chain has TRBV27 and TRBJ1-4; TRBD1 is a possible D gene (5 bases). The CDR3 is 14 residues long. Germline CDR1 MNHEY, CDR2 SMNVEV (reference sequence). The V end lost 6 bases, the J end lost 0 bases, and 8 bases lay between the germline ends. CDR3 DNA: TGTGCCAGCAGCGGACAAGCAACTAATGAAAAACTGTTTTTT. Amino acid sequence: CASSGQATNEKLFF.

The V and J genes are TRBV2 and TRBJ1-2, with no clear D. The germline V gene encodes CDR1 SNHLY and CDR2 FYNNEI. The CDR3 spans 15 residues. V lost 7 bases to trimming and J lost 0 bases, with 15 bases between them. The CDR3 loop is CASKERRDSNYGYTF. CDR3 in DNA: TGTGCCAGCAAAGAACGGAGGGATTCTAACTATGGCTACACCTTC.

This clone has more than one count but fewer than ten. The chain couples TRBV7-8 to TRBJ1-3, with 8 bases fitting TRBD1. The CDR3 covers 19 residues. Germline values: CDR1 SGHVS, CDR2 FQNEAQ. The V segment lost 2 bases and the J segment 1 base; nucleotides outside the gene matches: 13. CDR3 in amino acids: CASSLSTGTGAFSGNTIYF. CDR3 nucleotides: TGTGCCAGCAGCTTATCCACCGGGACAGGTGCCTTTTCTGGAAACACCATATATTTT.

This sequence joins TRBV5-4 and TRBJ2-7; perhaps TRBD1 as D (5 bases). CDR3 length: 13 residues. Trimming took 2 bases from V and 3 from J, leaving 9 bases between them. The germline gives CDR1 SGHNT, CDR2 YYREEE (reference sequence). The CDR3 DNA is TGTGCCAGCAGCTTTCAGGGCTACTACGAGCAGTACTTC. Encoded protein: CASSFQGYYEQYF.

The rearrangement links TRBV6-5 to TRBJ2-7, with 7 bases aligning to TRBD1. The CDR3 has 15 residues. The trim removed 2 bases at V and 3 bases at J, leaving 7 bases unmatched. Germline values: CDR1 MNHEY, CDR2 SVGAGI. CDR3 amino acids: CASSYGAGGYYEQYF. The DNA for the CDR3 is TGTGCCAGCAGTTACGGTGCAGGGGGATACTACGAGCAGTACTTC.

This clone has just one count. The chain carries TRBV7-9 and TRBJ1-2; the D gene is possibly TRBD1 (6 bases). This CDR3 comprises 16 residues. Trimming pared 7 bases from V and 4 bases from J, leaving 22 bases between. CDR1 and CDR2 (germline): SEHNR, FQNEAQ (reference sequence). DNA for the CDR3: TGTGCCAGCACCTCACAGCGGGACATCGGTTCCTATGGCTACACCTTC. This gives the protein CASTSQRDIGSYGYTF.

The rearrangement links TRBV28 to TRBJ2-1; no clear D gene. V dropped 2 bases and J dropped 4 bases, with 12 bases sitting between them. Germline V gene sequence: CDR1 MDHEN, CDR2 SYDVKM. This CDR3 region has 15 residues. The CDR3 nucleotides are TGTGCCAGCAGTTTAATGACACCCAATTACAATGAGCAGTTCTTC. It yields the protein CASSLMTPNYNEQFF.

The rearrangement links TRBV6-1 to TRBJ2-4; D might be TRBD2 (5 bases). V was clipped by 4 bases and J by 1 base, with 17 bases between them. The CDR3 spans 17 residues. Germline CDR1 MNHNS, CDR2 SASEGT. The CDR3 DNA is TGTGCCAGCAGTGCCGTGGCTGGGAGTTTGGCCAAAAACATTCAGTACTTC. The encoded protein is CASSAVAGSLAKNIQYF.